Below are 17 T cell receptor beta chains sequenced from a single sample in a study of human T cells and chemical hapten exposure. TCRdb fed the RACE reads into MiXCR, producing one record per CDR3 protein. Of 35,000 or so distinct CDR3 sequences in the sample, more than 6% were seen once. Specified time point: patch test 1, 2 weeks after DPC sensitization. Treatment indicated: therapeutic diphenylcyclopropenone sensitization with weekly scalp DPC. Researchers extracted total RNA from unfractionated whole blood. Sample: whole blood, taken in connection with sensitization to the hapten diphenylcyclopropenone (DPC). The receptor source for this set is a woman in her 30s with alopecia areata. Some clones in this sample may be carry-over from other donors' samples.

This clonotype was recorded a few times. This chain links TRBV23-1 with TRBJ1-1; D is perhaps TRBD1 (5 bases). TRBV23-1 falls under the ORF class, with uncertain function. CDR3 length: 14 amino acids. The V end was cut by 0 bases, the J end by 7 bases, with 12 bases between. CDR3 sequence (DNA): TGCGCCAGCAGTCAATCAGGGGAATTTGGTGAAGCTTTCTTT. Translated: CASSQSGEFGEAFF.

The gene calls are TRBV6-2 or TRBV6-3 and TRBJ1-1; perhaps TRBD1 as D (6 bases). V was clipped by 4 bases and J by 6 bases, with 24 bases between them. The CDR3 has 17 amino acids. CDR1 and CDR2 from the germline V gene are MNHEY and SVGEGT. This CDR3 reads CASSSPRQARVGAEAFF. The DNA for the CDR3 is TGTGCCAGCAGTTCCCCTAGACAGGCACGCGTCGGAGCTGAAGCTTTCTTT.

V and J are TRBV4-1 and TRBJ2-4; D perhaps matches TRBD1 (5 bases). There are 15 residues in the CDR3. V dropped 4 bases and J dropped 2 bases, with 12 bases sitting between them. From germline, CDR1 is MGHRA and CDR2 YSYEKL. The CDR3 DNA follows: TGCGCCAGCAGCCGATACTCAGGGTCCAAAAACATTCAGTACTTC. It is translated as CASSRYSGSKNIQYF.

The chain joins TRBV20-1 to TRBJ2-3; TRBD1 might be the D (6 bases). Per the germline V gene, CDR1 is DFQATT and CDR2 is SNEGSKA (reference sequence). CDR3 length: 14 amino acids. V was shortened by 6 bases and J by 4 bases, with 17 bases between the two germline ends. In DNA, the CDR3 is TGCAGTGCCACTCACAGGGTAGTACCAGATACGCAGTATTTT. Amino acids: CSATHRVVPDTQYF.

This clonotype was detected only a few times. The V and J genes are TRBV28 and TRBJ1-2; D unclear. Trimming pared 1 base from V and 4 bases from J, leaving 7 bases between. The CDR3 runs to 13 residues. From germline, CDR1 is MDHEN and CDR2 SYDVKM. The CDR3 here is CASSLSAGYGYTF. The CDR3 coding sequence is TGTGCCAGCAGTTTATCTGCAGGCTATGGCTACACCTTC.

Here the CDR3 DNA reads TGTGCCAGCAGTGTAAGGAACAATGAGCAGTTCTTC. Translated, it gives CASSVRNNEQFF. This sequence joins TRBV6-1 and TRBJ2-1; D is undetermined. The length of the CDR3 is 12 residues. The germline CDR1 and CDR2 sequences are MNHNS and SASEGT. V gave up 4 bases and J gave up 5 bases, with 6 bases separating them.

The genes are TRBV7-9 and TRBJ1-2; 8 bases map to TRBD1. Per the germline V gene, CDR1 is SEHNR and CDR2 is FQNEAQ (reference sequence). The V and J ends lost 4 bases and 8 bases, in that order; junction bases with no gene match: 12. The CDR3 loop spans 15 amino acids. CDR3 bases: TGTGCCAGCAGCTCTTGGACGGACAGGGCGGGGGGCTACACCTTC. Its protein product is CASSSWTDRAGGYTF.

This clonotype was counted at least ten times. Here the CDR3 reads CASSYSSKKGGDTQYF. CDR3 bases: TGTGCCAGCAGTTACTCGAGTAAAAAGGGGGGAGATACGCAGTATTTT. The chain carries TRBV6-5 and TRBJ2-3, with D possibly being TRBD1 or TRBD2 (6 bases each). The V end was cut by 0 bases, the J end by 5 bases, with 15 bases between. The germline V gene has CDR1 MNHEY and CDR2 SVGAGI. This CDR3 is built from 16 residues.

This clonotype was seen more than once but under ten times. Here the CDR3 DNA reads TGTGCCAGCAGTTTATCCCGCGGATCTGAAAAACTGTTTTTT. Its protein product is CASSLSRGSEKLFF. The rearrangement links TRBV27 to TRBJ1-4; D is unresolved. Trimming removed 0 bases at V and 7 bases at J, with 9 bases between. Germline assignment: CDR1 MNHEY and CDR2 SMNVEV (reference sequence). CDR3 length equals 14 residues.

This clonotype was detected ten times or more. CDR3 sequence reads: CSARGRLGETQYF. The CDR3 DNA reads as TGCAGTGCTAGAGGGCGGTTAGGGGAGACCCAGTACTTC. The rearrangement links TRBV20-1 to TRBJ2-5; D gene ambiguous. V dropped 1 base and J dropped 5 bases, with 11 bases sitting between them. The germline CDR1 and CDR2 sequences are DFQATT and SNEGSKA (reference sequence). The CDR3 loop spans 13 amino acids.

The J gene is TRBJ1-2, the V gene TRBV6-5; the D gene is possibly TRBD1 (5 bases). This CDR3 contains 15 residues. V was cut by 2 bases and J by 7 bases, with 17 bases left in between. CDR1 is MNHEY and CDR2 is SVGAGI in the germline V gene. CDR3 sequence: CASSYQTPGQGGYTF. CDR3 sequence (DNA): TGTGCCAGCAGTTACCAAACCCCGGGGCAAGGTGGCTACACCTTC.

Here the CDR3 reads CSRTGATEAFF. The CDR3 DNA sequence: TGCAGTAGGACAGGGGCCACTGAAGCTTTCTTT. The chain is built from TRBV20-1 and TRBJ1-1; 9 bases map to TRBD1. Germline CDR1 and CDR2: DFQATT and SNEGSKA (reference sequence). With V trimmed by 8 bases and J by 4 bases, 2 bases remained unmatched. This CDR3 spans 11 amino acids.

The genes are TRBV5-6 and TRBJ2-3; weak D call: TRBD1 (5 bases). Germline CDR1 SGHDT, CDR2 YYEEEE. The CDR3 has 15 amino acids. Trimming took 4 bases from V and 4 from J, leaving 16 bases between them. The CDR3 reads CASSGPGPLADTQYF. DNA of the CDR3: TGTGCCAGCAGCGGACCAGGGCCCCTAGCAGATACGCAGTATTTT.

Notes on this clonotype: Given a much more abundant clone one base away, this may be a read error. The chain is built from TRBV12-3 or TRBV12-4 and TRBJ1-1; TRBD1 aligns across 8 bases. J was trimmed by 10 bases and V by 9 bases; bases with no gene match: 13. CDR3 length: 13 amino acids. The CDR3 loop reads CARRRQGILRAFF. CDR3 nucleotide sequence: TGTGCCAGAAGACGACAGGGGATCTTGAGAGCTTTCTTT.

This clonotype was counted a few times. The CDR3 sequence: CASSSGTGGTDTQYF. CDR3 coding DNA: TGTGCCAGCAGCTCCGGGACAGGGGGTACAGATACGCAGTATTTT. The chain employs TRBV9 and TRBJ2-3; 11 positions match TRBD1. The trim removed 4 bases at V and 3 bases at J, leaving 4 bases unmatched. The CDR3 loop spans 15 amino acids. Looked up from germline, CDR1 is SGDLS and CDR2 is YYNGEE.

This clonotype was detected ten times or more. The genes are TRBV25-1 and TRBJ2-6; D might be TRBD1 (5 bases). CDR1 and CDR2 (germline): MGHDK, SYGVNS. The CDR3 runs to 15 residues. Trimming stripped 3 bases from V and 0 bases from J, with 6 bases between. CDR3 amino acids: CASSEGHSGANVLTF. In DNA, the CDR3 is TGTGCCAGCAGTGAGGGGCACTCTGGGGCCAACGTCCTGACTTTC.

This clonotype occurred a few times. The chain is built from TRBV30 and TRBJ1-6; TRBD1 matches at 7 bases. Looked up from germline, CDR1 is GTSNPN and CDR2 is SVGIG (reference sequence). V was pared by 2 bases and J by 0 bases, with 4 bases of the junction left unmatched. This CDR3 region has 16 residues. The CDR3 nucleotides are TGTGCCTGGAGTCCAGGGGGAAACTCCTATAATTCACCCCTCCACTTT. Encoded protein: CAWSPGGNSYNSPLHF.